These T cell receptor beta chains were read from a single sample in a study of cytomegalovirus exposure and HLA in healthy donors. The assay was immunoSEQ multiplex PCR, and TCRdb's table has in-frame clones only and misses some. This sample has about 200,000 clones; 80% to 85% occur once, and the top ten carry approximately 6.5%. Sample: PBMCs. These receptors all come from a woman aged 45-60 years in good health and CMV-seropositive. The CDR3 runs from the conserved cysteine through the conserved F or W. The order of the fields is V gene, clone size, D gene, J gene, CDR3 DNA, CDR3 protein. The D gene is left open where the match is weak. Not every row has a clone size; where given, it reads once, few, many or a size class.

V: TRBV9; size: -; D: TRBD2; J: TRBJ2-5; DNA: TGTGCCAGCAGCGTAGCTGGCGGCGGGGGGCCGCAAGAGACCCAGTACTTC; CDR3: CASSVAGGGGPQETQYF
V: TRBV10-3; size: -; D: TRBD1; J: TRBJ1-6; DNA: TGTGCCATCAGTGTGGACAGGGGGGGGAATTCACCCCTCCACTTT; CDR3: CAISVDRGGNSPLHF
V: TRBV7-3; size: once; D: TRBD2; J: TRBJ2-5; DNA: TGTGCCAGCAGCGCGACTAGCGGGAGCGGCGAGACCCAGTACTTC; CDR3: CASSATSGSGETQYF
V: TRBV28; size: -; D: -; J: TRBJ2-7; DNA: TGTGCCAGCAGTTTCCAGGGTCCGCACTACGAGCAGTACTTC; CDR3: CASSFQGPHYEQYF
V: TRBV29-1; size: once; D: -; J: TRBJ2-3; DNA: TGCAGCGTTGAAGATCTGGGCACCCCCTCTGATACGCAGTATTTT; CDR3: CSVEDLGTPSDTQYF
V: TRBV7-9; size: -; D: TRBD2; J: TRBJ2-3; DNA: TGTGCCAGCAGCTTACTCCTAGCGGGAGGGCCGGGAGATACGCAGTATTTT; CDR3: CASSLLLAGGPGDTQYF
V: TRBV27; size: -; D: -; J: TRBJ2-6; DNA: TGTGCCAGCAGGGGCGTGGGTGGGGCCAACGTCCTGACTTTC; CDR3: CASRGVGGANVLTF
V: TRBV5-5; size: -; D: -; J: TRBJ2-7; DNA: TGTGCCAGCAGCATCTTGGGCGAGGGAGCCTACGAGCAGTACTTC; CDR3: CASSILGEGAYEQYF
V: TRBV7-2; size: -; D: -; J: TRBJ1-6; DNA: TGTGCCAGCAGCTTTTCAGCGAGCTCCTATAATTCACCCCTCCACTTT; CDR3: CASSFSASSYNSPLHF
V: TRBV18; size: -; D: -; J: TRBJ1-4; DNA: TGTGCCAGCTCACCTCAGGAGGGAAAACTGTTTTTT; CDR3: CASSPQEGKLFF
V: TRBV18; size: -; D: TRBD2; J: TRBJ2-1; DNA: TGTGCCAGCTCCCCATCTAGAGCGGGACGGGATGAGCAGTTCTTC; CDR3: CASSPSRAGRDEQFF
V: TRBV5-6; size: few; D: TRBD1; J: TRBJ2-5; DNA: TGTGCCAGCAGTACCGGGACAGGGATAGGAGAGACCCAGTACTTC; CDR3: CASSTGTGIGETQYF
V: TRBV19; size: -; D: -; J: TRBJ2-6; DNA: TGTGCCAGTAGTATCCCAGACTCTGGGGCCAACGTCCTGACTTTC; CDR3: CASSIPDSGANVLTF
V: TRBV27; size: -; D: -; J: TRBJ2-3; DNA: TGTGCCAGCACCGGGGCGGGGACTCAGGAGTATTTT; CDR3: CASTGAGTQEYF
V: TRBV7-3; size: -; D: -; J: TRBJ1-2; DNA: TGTGCCAGCAGCTTAAATCCAGGGGAAGGGTATGGCTACACCTTC; CDR3: CASSLNPGEGYGYTF
V: TRBV10-3; size: -; D: -; J: TRBJ1-1; DNA: TGTGCCATCAGCGGACAGACTGAAGCTTTCTTT; CDR3: CAISGQTEAFF
V: TRBV18; size: -; D: TRBD1; J: TRBJ2-7; DNA: TGTGCCAGCTCAGCCGGGACAGGGGACATCTACGAGCAGTACTTC; CDR3: CASSAGTGDIYEQYF
V: TRBV7-9; size: -; D: -; J: TRBJ2-3; DNA: TGTGCCAGCAGCCCGAGGGGGATCGGCACAGATACGCAGTATTTT; CDR3: CASSPRGIGTDTQYF
V: TRBV10-3; size: -; D: TRBD1; J: TRBJ1-2; DNA: TGTGCCATCAGTGACCCCCCGACAGGGGAGGAGGGCTACACCTTC; CDR3: CAISDPPTGEEGYTF